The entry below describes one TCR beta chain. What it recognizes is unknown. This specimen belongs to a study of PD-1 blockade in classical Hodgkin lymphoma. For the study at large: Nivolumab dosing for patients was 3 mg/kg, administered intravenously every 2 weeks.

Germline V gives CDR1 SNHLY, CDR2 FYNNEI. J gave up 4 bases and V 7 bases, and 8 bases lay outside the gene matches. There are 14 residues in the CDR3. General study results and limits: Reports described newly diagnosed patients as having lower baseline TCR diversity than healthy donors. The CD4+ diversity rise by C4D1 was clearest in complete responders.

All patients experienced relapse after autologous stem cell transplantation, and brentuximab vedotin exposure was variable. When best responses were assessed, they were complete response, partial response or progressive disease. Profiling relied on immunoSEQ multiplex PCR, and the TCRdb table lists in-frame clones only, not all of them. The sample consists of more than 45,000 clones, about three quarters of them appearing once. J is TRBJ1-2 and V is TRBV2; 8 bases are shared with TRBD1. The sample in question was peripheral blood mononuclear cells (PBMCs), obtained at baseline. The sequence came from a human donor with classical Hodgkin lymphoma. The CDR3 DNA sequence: TGTGCCAGCAACCTGGACAGGGCCCTCTATGGCTACACCTTC. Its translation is CASNLDRALYGYTF.